The clone carrying this T cell receptor beta chain came up a few times. The antigen remains undetermined. Together with a sample-barcoded 5' primer, a J-beta primer mix was included in a second PCR lasting roughly 6 to 12 cycles. Any given sample supplied a minimum of 3 million CDR3-containing paired-end reads. Each CDR3 protein is one row after TCRdb ran MiXCR on the 5' RACE reads. Of about 290,000 distinct CDR3 sequences in the sample, around 27% were seen once. This entry is derived from a study of blood T cells in healthy people across ages. General study results and limits: Older individuals had lower TCR beta diversity per million T cells (the decline was roughly linear). Reliance upon unsorted PBMCs precluded definitive naive versus antigen-experienced comparison.

The CDR3 sequence is 16 residues long. CDR1 and CDR2 from the germline V gene are SGHTA and FQGTGA. V was cut by 5 bases and J by 6 bases, with 19 bases left in between. This receptor was identified in a woman in her seventies in good health. The sequencing sample was made of blood. The genes are TRBV7-3 and TRBJ1-4, with no clear D. CDR3 DNA sequence: TGTGCCAGCAGCCAGCGGGGAGGAGACTTCCATGAAAAACTGTTTTTT. Protein product: CASSQRGGDFHEKLFF.